Listed below are T cell receptor beta chains from one sample, sequenced in a study of cytomegalovirus exposure and HLA in healthy donors. Profiled with immunoSEQ multiplex PCR; TCRdb holds only in-frame clones, not every one. The sample lists around 150,000 clones, 73% occurring once. The sequencing input was PBMCs. The receptors derive from a human donor in good health. The CDR3 runs from the conserved cysteine through the conserved F or W. Only some rows state a clone size, as once, few, many or a class for expanded clones.

v_call	clone_size	j_call	cdr3_aa
TRBV6-1	-	TRBJ1-2	CASSEPWTVVPTIQGYTF
TRBV7-8	-	TRBJ2-7	CASSPSGPDRANWDF
TRBV27	-	TRBJ2-7	CASSLLARSSYEQYF
TRBV25-1	-	TRBJ2-2	CASSSSGGAKDTGELFF
TRBV6-4	-	TRBJ2-1	CASSVSAGPADEQFF
TRBV7-8	-	TRBJ2-5	CASSLEREETQYF
TRBV2	-	TRBJ2-7	CASTTGRAYEQYF
TRBV9	-	TRBJ2-1	CASSALGSVRNEQFF
TRBV14	-	TRBJ2-2	CASSRRDPPTGELFF
TRBV7-2	-	TRBJ2-7	CASSSWTGDYEQYF
TRBV5-4	-	TRBJ2-7	CASSLRTSGRLGEQYF
TRBV28	few	TRBJ1-4	CASSSPFYRGRYEKLFF
TRBV19	-	TRBJ2-7	CASIRSSYEQYF
TRBV6-1	-	TRBJ1-2	CASSEPGGDPGYTF
TRBV6-4	-	TRBJ2-7	CASSAAGAKDEQYF
TRBV7-8	-	TRBJ2-7	CASSAGLTRYEQYF
TRBV9	-	TRBJ2-2	CASSAGTSGVGTGELFF
TRBV11-3	-	TRBJ1-4	CASAGATNEKLFF
TRBV30	-	TRBJ2-7	CAWREGLAGIYEQYF
TRBV5-1	-	TRBJ2-1	CASSLAGSGGSYNEQFF
TRBV6-5	-	TRBJ1-2	CASSYGRTGCGYTF
TRBV5-1	few	TRBJ2-7	CASKSVATSYEQYF
TRBV21-1	-	TRBJ2-3	CASSPEGVSTDTQYF
TRBV7-2	-	TRBJ2-3	CASSLLLLFTDTQYF
TRBV11-3	-	TRBJ2-7	CASSYWAEGSYEQYF
TRBV19	-	TRBJ2-7	CASSIRGYEQYF
TRBV7-8	few	TRBJ2-3	CASSLGGRASGDTQYF
TRBV4-2	-	TRBJ2-1	CASSPKLAGVDNEQFF
TRBV9	-	TRBJ1-4	CASSAGDRGVEKLFF
TRBV10-1	-	TRBJ2-5	CASSTGGEETQYF